This TCR beta chain emerged from a study of blood T cell repertoires in COVID-19. Looking at the study overall: Samples representing acute and convalescent COVID-19 were sourced from the United States, Italy and Spain. T cells, B-cell-depleted T cells, or PBMCs provided the cDNA or gDNA that served as material.

The authors' processing: For nucleated cells, counts were estimated from reference gene primer amplification. TCRdb's copy holds only in-frame clones and misses some; the assay was immunoSEQ multiplex PCR. The DNA gave D and trimming, while V, J and clone size come from that table. The repertoire consists of approximately 120,000 clones, with around 78% occurring once and the leading ten covering less than 14%. This clone was recorded once. Per germline, CDR1 LGHNA and CDR2 YNFKEQ. Trimming left V 0 bases short and J 0 bases short, with 5 bases between. The CDR3 totals 14 residues. The TCR sequence derives from a human donor in a cohort sampled during active COVID-19. The chain carries TRBV4-2 and TRBJ1-2; the D is unclear. The specimen sequenced was peripheral blood. The chain's CDR3 is CASSQEGANYGYTF. CDR3 in DNA: TGTGCCAGCAGCCAAGAAGGAGCTAACTATGGCTACACCTTC.